This T cell receptor beta chain was retrieved from a study of cytomegalovirus exposure and HLA in healthy donors. Study-level results: The later analysis indicated that the majority of CMV-associated TCR beta chains appeared HLA-restricted.

With 60 Vbeta and 13 Jbeta primers, the PCR was carried out. The data were produced by immunoSEQ multiplex PCR, yet TCRdb's version contains in-frame clones alone and is incomplete. The repertoire holds about 180,000 clones, more than 65% seen once, with around 1.2% in the top ten. V dropped 1 base and J dropped 5; count of bases not matched to a gene: 7. The CDR3 is 15 amino acids. Germline V gene sequence: CDR1 LNHDA, CDR2 SQIVND (reference sequence). A remark on this clone: The antigen is not known.

The donors, nominally healthy at sampling, likely had unrecorded immune exposures. Sequenced sample: PBMCs. The chain is built from TRBV19 and TRBJ1-1; TRBD1 agrees at 7 bases. The sequence derives from a girl between 2 and 10 years old in good health and CMV-seropositive. Here the CDR3 reads CASSIAEGAGTEAFF. In DNA form, the CDR3 reads TGTGCCAGTAGTATAGCCGAGGGGGCGGGGACTGAAGCTTTCTTT.